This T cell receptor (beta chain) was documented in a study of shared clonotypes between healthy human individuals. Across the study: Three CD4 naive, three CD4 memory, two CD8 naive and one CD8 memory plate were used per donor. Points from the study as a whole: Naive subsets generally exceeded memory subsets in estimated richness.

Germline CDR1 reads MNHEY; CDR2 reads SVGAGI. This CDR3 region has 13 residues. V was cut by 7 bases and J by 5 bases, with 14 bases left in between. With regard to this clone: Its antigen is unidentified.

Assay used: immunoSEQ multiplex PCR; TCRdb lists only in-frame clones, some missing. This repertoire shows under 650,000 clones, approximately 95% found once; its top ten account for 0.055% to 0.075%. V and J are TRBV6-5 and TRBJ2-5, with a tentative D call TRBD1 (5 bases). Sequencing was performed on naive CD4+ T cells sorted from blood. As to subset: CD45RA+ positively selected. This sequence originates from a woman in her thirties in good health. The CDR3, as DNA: TGTGCCAGCAAACAAGGGGTAGGGGAGACCCAGTACTTC. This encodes CASKQGVGETQYF.